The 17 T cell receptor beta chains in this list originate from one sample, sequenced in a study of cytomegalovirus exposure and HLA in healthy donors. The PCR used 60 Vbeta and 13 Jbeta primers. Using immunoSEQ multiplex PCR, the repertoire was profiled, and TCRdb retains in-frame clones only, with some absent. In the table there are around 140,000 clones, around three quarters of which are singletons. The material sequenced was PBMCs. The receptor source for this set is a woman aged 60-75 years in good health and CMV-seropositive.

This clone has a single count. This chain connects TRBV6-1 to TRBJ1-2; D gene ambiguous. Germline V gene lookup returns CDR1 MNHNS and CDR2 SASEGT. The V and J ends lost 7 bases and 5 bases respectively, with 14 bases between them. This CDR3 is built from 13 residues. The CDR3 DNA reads TGTGCCAGCACCCCCCCGGGAAGTTATGGCTACACCTTC. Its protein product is CASTPPGSYGYTF.

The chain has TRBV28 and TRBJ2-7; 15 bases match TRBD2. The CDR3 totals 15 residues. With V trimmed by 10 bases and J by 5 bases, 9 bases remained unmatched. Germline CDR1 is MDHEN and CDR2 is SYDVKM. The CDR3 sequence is CATRTSGRAWDEQYF. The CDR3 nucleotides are TGTGCCACCCGGACTAGCGGGAGGGCCTGGGACGAGCAGTACTTC.

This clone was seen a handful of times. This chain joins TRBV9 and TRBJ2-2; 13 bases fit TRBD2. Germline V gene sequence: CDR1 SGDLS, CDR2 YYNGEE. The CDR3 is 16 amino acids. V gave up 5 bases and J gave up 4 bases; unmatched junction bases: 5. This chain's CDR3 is CASSQGLAGVTGELFF. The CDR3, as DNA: TGTGCCAGCAGTCAAGGACTAGCGGGAGTCACCGGGGAGCTGTTTTTT.

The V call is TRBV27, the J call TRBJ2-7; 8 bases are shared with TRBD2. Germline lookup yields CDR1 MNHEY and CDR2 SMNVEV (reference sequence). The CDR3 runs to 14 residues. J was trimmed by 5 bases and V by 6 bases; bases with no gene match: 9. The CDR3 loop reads CASSRQRELDEQYF. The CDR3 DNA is TGTGCCAGCAGCCGACAGCGGGAGCTGGACGAGCAGTACTTC.

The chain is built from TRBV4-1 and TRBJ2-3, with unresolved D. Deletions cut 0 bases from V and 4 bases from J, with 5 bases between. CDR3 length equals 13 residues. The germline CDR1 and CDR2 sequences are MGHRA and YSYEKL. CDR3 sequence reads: CASSQEGADTQYF. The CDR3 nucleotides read TGCGCCAGCAGCCAAGAAGGAGCAGATACGCAGTATTTT.

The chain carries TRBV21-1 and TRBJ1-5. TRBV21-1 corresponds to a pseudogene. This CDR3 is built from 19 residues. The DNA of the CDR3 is TGTGCCAGCAGCTCCGTGCCAGGGCGCGCGGTTGGGGGGAATCAGCCCCAGCATTTT. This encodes CASSSVPGRAVGGNQPQHF.

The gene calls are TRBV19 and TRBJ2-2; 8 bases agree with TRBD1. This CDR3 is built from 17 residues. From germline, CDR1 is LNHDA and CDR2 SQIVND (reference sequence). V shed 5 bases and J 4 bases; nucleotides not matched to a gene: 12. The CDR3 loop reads CASSPLRDRIGTGELFF. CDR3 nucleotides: TGTGCCAGTAGTCCCCTTCGGGACAGGATCGGCACCGGGGAGCTGTTTTTT.

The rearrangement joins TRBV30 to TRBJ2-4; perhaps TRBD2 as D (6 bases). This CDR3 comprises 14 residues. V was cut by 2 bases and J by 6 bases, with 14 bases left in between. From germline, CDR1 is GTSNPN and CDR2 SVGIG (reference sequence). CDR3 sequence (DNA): TGTGCCTGGAGTCCCCGGGACTTTACAAACATTCAGTACTTC. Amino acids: CAWSPRDFTNIQYF.

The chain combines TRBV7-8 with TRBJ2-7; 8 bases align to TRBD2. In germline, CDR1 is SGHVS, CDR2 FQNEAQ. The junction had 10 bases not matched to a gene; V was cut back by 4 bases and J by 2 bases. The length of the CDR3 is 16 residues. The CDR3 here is CASSWNLAGGTYEQYF. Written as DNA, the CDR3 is TGTGCCAGCAGCTGGAATCTAGCGGGCGGAACCTACGAGCAGTACTTC.

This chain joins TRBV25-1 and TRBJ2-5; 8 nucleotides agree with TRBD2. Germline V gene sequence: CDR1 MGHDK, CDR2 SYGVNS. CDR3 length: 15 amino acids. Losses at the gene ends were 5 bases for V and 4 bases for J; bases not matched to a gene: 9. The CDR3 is CASSPTSGGGETQYF. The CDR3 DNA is TGTGCCAGCAGTCCTACTAGCGGAGGCGGAGAGACCCAGTACTTC.

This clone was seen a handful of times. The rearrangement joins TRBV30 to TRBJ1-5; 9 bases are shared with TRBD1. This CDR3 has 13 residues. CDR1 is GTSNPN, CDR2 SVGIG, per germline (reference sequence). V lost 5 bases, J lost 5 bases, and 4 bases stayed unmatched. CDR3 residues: CAWATGGDQPQHF. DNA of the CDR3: TGTGCCTGGGCGACAGGGGGAGATCAGCCCCAGCATTTT.

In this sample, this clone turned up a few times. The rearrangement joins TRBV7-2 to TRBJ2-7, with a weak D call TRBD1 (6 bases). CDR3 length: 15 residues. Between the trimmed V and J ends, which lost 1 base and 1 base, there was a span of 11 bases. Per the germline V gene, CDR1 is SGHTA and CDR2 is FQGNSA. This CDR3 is CASSLGVGGSYEQYF. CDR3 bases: TGTGCCAGCAGCTTAGGAGTAGGGGGATCCTACGAGCAGTACTTC. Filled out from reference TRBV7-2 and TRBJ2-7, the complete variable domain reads GAGVSQSPSNKVTEKGKDVELRCDPISGHTALYWYRQSLGQGLEFLIYFQGNSAPDKSGLPSDRFSAERTGGSVSTLTIQRTQQEDSAVYLCASSLGVGGSYEQYFGPGTRLTVT.

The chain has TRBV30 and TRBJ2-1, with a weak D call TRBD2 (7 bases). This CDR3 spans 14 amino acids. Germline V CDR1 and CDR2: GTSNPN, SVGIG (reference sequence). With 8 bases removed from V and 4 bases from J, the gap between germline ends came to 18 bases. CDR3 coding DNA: TGTGCCGGGGGGGGCAGCGGGATTTACAATGAGCAGTTCTTC. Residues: CAGGGSGIYNEQFF.

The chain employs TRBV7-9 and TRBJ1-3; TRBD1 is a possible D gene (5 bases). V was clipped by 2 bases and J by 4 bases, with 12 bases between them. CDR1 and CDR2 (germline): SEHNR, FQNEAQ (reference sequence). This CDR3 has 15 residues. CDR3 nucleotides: TGTGCCAGCAGCTTAACCCAGGGCAGGGGAAACACCATATATTTT. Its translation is CASSLTQGRGNTIYF.

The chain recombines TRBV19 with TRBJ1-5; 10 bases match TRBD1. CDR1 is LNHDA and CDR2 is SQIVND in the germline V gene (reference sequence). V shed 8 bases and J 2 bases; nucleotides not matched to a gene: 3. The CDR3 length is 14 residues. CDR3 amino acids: CASCGTGGNQPQHF. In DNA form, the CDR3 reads TGTGCCAGTTGCGGGACAGGGGGCAATCAGCCCCAGCATTTT. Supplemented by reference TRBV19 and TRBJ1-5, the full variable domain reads DGGITQSPKYLFRKEGQNVTLSCEQNLNHDAMYWYRQDPGQGLRLIYYSQIVNDFQKGDIAEGYSVSREKKESFPLTVTSAQKNPTAFYLCASCGTGGNQPQHFGDGTRLSIL.

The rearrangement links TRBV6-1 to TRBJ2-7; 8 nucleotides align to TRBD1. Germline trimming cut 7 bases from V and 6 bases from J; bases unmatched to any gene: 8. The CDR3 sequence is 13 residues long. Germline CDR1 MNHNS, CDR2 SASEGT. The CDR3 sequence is CASTITTGGEQYF. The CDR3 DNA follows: TGTGCCAGCACTATCACCACAGGGGGCGAGCAGTACTTC.

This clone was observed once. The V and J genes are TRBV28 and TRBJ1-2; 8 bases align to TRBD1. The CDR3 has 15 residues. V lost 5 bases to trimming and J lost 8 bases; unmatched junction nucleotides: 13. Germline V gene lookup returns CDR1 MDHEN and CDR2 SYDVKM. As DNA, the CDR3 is TGTGCCAGCAGTGACCCCGGGACAGGTCCGGGCGGCTACACCTTC. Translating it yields CASSDPGTGPGGYTF.